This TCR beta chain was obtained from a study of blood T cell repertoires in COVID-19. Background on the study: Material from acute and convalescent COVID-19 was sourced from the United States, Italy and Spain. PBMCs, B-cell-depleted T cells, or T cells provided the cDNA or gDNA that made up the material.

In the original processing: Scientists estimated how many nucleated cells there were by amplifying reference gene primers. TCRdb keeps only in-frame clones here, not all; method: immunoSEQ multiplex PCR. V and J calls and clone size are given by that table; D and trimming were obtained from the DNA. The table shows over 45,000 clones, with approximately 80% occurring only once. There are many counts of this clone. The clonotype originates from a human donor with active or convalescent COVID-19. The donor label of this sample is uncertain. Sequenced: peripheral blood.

Here the CDR3 reads CASRTRNTGELFF. CDR3 in DNA: TGTGCCAGCAGAACACGGAACACCGGGGAGCTGTTTTTT. The genes are TRBV27 and TRBJ2-2; D is undetermined. The CDR3 runs to 13 residues. The germline V gene has CDR1 MNHEY and CDR2 SMNVEV (reference sequence). Between the trimmed V and J ends, which lost 6 bases and 1 base, there was a span of 6 bases.